A single sample is the source of the 14 T cell receptor beta chains below, sequenced in a study of control samples from healthy donors and cancer patients. Here immunoSEQ multiplex PCR was the method, and the copy in TCRdb shows in-frame clones only, minus some. The repertoire has some 110,000 clones, around 87% of them found once; the top ten carry around 1.1%. Sequenced sample: PBMCs. The receptors were sampled from a woman between 45 and 60 years old with colorectal cancer.

This chain uses TRBV19 with TRBJ1-2; D remains unclear. V shed 3 bases and J shed 3 bases, with 8 bases lying between them. This CDR3 has 13 amino acids. Germline CDR1 and CDR2: LNHDA and SQIVND (reference sequence). This CDR3 is CASSMASHYGYTF. In DNA, the CDR3 is TGTGCCAGTAGTATGGCCAGCCACTATGGCTACACCTTC.

Many counts were recorded for this clone. The chain links TRBV30 to TRBJ1-5; D unresolved. The germline V gene has CDR1 GTSNPN and CDR2 SVGIG (reference sequence). V gave up 2 bases and J gave up 1 base, with 6 bases separating them. The CDR3 runs to 13 residues. CDR3: CAWSYGSNQPQHF. CDR3 in DNA: TGTGCCTGGAGTTATGGGAGCAATCAGCCCCAGCATTTT.

This chain connects TRBV3-1 (or the pseudogene TRBV3-2) to TRBJ1-1; 7 bases line up with TRBD1. The ends lost 4 bases at V and 1 base at J; junction bases unmatched: 6. The CDR3 length is 15 residues. Germline loops: CDR1 LGHDT, CDR2 YNNKEL (reference sequence). CDR3 bases: TGTGCCAGCAGCCTCCGACAGGGTTCGAACACTGAAGCTTTCTTT. Its protein is CASSLRQGSNTEAFF.

This clone is categorized as medium-sized (0.01 to 0.1%). V usage is TRBV6-2 or TRBV6-3 and J usage is TRBJ1-5, with 7 bases lining up with TRBD1. Trimming at V came to 6 bases and at J to 3 bases, leaving 5 bases not matched to a gene. Germline CDR1 reads MNHEY; CDR2 reads SVGEGT. The length of the CDR3 is 14 residues. The CDR3 is CASSRDRNNQPQHF. The CDR3 DNA sequence: TGTGCCAGCAGCCGGGACAGAAACAATCAGCCCCAGCATTTT.

The rearrangement joins TRBV9 to TRBJ2-3; D gene uncertain. Trimming shortened V by 0 bases and J by 2 bases, and 13 bases separated the two germline ends. The CDR3 runs 16 residues. The germline V gene encodes CDR1 SGDLS and CDR2 YYNGEE. The CDR3 sequence is CASSVAQRAYTDTQYF. Here the CDR3 DNA reads TGTGCCAGCAGCGTAGCCCAGCGAGCCTACACAGATACGCAGTATTTT.

The chain carries TRBV14 and TRBJ1-2; D ambiguous. The length of the CDR3 is 13 residues. Trimming shortened V by 4 bases and J by 6 bases, and 12 bases separated the two germline ends. Germline assignment: CDR1 SGHDN and CDR2 FVKESK. CDR3: CASSPHGSDGYTF. For the CDR3, the DNA is TGTGCCAGCAGCCCGCACGGGTCAGATGGCTACACCTTC. The whole variable domain, remainder taken from reference TRBV14 and TRBJ1-2, is EAGVTQFPSHSVIEKGQTVTLRCDPISGHDNLYWYRRVMGKEIKFLLHFVKESKQDESGMPNNRFLAERTGGTYSTLKVQPAELEDSGVYFCASSPHGSDGYTFGSGTRLTVV.

The genes are TRBV20-1 and TRBJ2-7; D not resolved. Germline lookup yields CDR1 DFQATT and CDR2 SNEGSKA (reference sequence). Trimming took 1 base from V and 5 from J, leaving 6 bases between them. The CDR3 totals 11 residues. This CDR3 reads CSARGLDEQYF. For the CDR3, the DNA is TGCAGTGCTAGAGGATTAGACGAGCAGTACTTC.

This clone has a single count. This chain joins TRBV19 and TRBJ1-4, with D maybe TRBD1 (6 bases). This CDR3 spans 17 amino acids. Trimming took off 4 bases at V and 2 bases at J, with 17 bases between the two ends. Germline V lookup: CDR1 LNHDA, CDR2 SQIVND (reference sequence). CDR3 loop: CASSKGPGGRTNEKLFF. The CDR3 DNA is TGTGCCAGTAGTAAGGGCCCCGGGGGCAGGACTAATGAAAAACTGTTTTTT.

V gene TRBV19 combines with J gene TRBJ1-2; D perhaps matches TRBD1 (6 bases). With 10 bases removed from V and 6 bases from J, the gap between germline ends came to 12 bases. CDR1 is LNHDA and CDR2 is SQIVND in the germline V gene (reference sequence). The CDR3 loop spans 11 amino acids. The CDR3 spells CATEQGNGYTF. CDR3 nucleotides: TGTGCCACTGAACAGGGAAATGGCTACACCTTC.

V and J are TRBV5-1 and TRBJ2-7; a weak D match, TRBD2 (5 bases). The ends were cut back, 4 bases at V and 5 bases at J, with 16 bases in the middle. CDR3 length equals 14 residues. The V gene's germline CDR1 is SGHRS and CDR2 YFSETQ. The CDR3 DNA follows: TGCGCCAGCAGCCTAGGAGGAGCTCAGGACGAGCAGTACTTC. Translated, it gives CASSLGGAQDEQYF.

Here the CDR3 reads CASGLVISFLNDRGKSGELFF. The CDR3 nucleotides are TGTGCTAGTGGTTTGGTCATTAGTTTTCTGAACGACAGGGGGAAGTCCGGGGAGCTGTTTTTT. The chain is built from TRBV12-5 and TRBJ2-2; 9 nucleotides agree with TRBD1. The CDR3 consists of 21 residues. With V trimmed by 0 bases and J by 6 bases, 20 bases remained unmatched. CDR1 is LGHNT, CDR2 FRNRAP, per germline. Full variable domain (remainder filled in from reference TRBV12-5 and TRBJ2-2): DARVTQTPRHKVTEMGQEVTMRCQPILGHNTVFWYRQTMMQGLELLAYFRNRAPLDDSGMPKDRFSAEMPDATLATLKIQPSEPRDSAVYFCASGLVISFLNDRGKSGELFFGEGSRLTVL.

The rearrangement joins TRBV6-1 to TRBJ1-5, with no clear D. V lost 0 bases to trimming and J lost 8 bases, with 8 bases between them. The CDR3 has 13 amino acids. Germline V CDR1 and CDR2: MNHNS, SASEGT. CDR3 sequence: CASSEAGSEPQHF. The CDR3 DNA follows: TGTGCCAGCAGTGAAGCGGGGAGCGAGCCCCAGCATTTT.

For this clone: Its ends do not fully match the called genes, so a read error is possible. The J gene is TRBJ2-6, the V gene TRBV27, with D hard to call. This CDR3 region has 15 residues. The V gene's germline CDR1 is MNHEY and CDR2 SMNVEV (reference sequence). The CDR3 region is CANSFVGSGANVLTF. As DNA, the CDR3 is TGTGCCAACAGTTTTGTGGGATCTGGGGCCAACGTCCTGACTTTC.

The V call is TRBV4-1, the J call TRBJ2-1, with TRBD2 matching over 9 bases. CDR1 is MGHRA and CDR2 is YSYEKL in the germline V gene. Unmatched junction bases numbered 7, after V lost 3 bases and J lost 1 base. The length of the CDR3 is 17 residues. CDR3: CASSHRYLAGSYNEQFF. For the CDR3, the DNA is TGCGCCAGCAGCCACCGATATCTAGCGGGATCCTACAATGAGCAGTTCTTC.